The 8 T cell receptor beta chains given below trace back to one sample, sequenced in a study of shared clonotypes between healthy human individuals. Sequencing was performed with immunoSEQ multiplex PCR; in TCRdb, only in-frame clones are kept and a portion is missing. In the table there are some 2.3 million clones, 85% to 95% of which are singletons. Sequenced: naive CD4+ T cells from PBMCs. The subset denotes: CD45RA+ positively selected. The receptors derive from a man aged 18 to 30 in good health. Some clones in this sample may be carry-over from other donors' samples.

J is TRBJ1-2 and V is TRBV28, with TRBD1 matching 8 bases. With 0 bases clipped from V and 4 bases from J, the junction kept 4 bases outside the gene matches. Germline V gene sequence: CDR1 MDHEN, CDR2 SYDVKM. The CDR3 is 15 amino acids. CDR3: CASSLWSGQGYGYTF. The CDR3 DNA follows: TGTGCCAGCAGTTTATGGAGCGGACAGGGCTATGGCTACACCTTC.

Worth noting for this clone: The sample has other DNA sequences that encode this CDR3 too. The V call is TRBV18, the J call TRBJ1-3, with a tentative D call TRBD1 (5 bases). CDR1 KGHSH and CDR2 LQKENI come from the germline V gene. Deletions cut 2 bases from V and 2 bases from J, with 10 bases between. CDR3 length: 15 amino acids. CDR3 sequence reads: CASSPSTGPGNTIYF. In DNA form, the CDR3 reads TGTGCCAGCTCACCATCCACAGGTCCTGGAAACACCATATATTTT.

The chain recombines TRBV19 with TRBJ2-3, with 9 nucleotides matching TRBD2. Germline values: CDR1 LNHDA, CDR2 SQIVND (reference sequence). The CDR3 totals 15 residues. Trimming at V came to 6 bases and at J to 3 bases, leaving 7 bases not matched to a gene. The DNA of the CDR3 is TGTGCCAGTAGCTGGACTAGCGCTCTGACAGATACGCAGTATTTT. This gives the protein CASSWTSALTDTQYF.

The rearrangement uses TRBV5-1 and TRBJ2-3, with a tentative D call TRBD2 (6 bases). Trimming removed 1 base from V and 1 base from J, with 16 bases in between. The CDR3 totals 17 residues. Germline lookup yields CDR1 SGHRS and CDR2 YFSETQ. CDR3 sequence: CASSLIPGTRGTDTQYF. The DNA for the CDR3 is TGCGCCAGCAGCTTGATTCCTGGGACTCGCGGCACAGATACGCAGTATTTT.

A note on this clone: In the same sample, other DNA sequences code for this CDR3. The chain joins TRBV7-2 to TRBJ1-5; D remains ambiguous. The CDR3 has 16 residues. CDR1 SGHTA and CDR2 FQGNSA come from the germline V gene. Trimming removed 0 bases at V and 2 bases at J, with 11 bases between. The CDR3 DNA reads TGTGCCAGCAGCTTAGCCGCGGGGAGGGGCAATCAGCCCCAGCATTTT. Its translation: CASSLAAGRGNQPQHF.

The chain combines TRBV14 with TRBJ2-7; possible D gene TRBD2, 6 bases. V was cut by 1 base and J by 6 bases, with 16 bases left in between. CDR3 length: 15 residues. Germline V gene lookup returns CDR1 SGHDN and CDR2 FVKESK. CDR3 coding DNA: TGTGCCAGCAGCCAAGTGGGTTCGCGGGGACTCGAGCAGTACTTC. Its translation is CASSQVGSRGLEQYF.

V and J are TRBV29-1 and TRBJ1-2, with unresolved D. From germline, CDR1 is SQVTM and CDR2 ANQGSEA. Trimming cost V 4 bases and J 3 bases, with 18 bases left between them. The CDR3 has 15 residues. CDR3 sequence: CSVAQAPSSHYGYTF. Here the CDR3 DNA reads TGCAGCGTTGCTCAGGCCCCCTCTTCCCACTATGGCTACACCTTC.

This chain uses TRBV10-1 with TRBJ1-2, with D uncertain. Per the germline V gene, CDR1 is WNHNN and CDR2 is SYGVQD (reference sequence). Trimming stripped 6 bases from V and 8 bases from J, with 19 bases between. The CDR3 is 14 residues long. As DNA, the CDR3 is TGCGCCAGCAGGACGTTGGTGGGTTTTCAGGGCTACACCTTC. It specifies CASRTLVGFQGYTF.